This TCR beta chain was identified in a study of shared clonotypes between healthy human individuals. On sorted subsets, replicate PCRs used approximately 190 ng DNA, or tens of thousands of T cell genomes. The data were produced by immunoSEQ multiplex PCR, yet TCRdb's version contains in-frame clones alone and is incomplete. The sample yields some 2 million clones, approximately 94% seen once. This CDR3 contains 14 residues. Trimming took 5 bases from V and 3 from J, leaving 13 bases between them. In germline, CDR1 is MNHEY, CDR2 SMNVEV (reference sequence). The naive CD8 population came from CD45RO-negative cells selected for CCR7, without terminally differentiated effector memory CD45RA+ cells.

Input material: naive CD8+ T cells sorted from blood. The sequence came from a man between 18 and 35 years old in good health. V gene TRBV27 combines with J gene TRBJ1-1; D uncertain. Here the CDR3 reads CASSLTFRHTEAFF. The CDR3 nucleotides are TGTGCCAGCAGTCTGACATTCCGCCACACTGAAGCTTTCTTT.